This TCR beta chain was found in a study of cytomegalovirus exposure and HLA in healthy donors. Study-wide context: Unique TCRs numbering some 80 million, obtained from HLA-typed donors, made up an early data release. The Caucasian-associated ancestry cluster held over 65% of more than 350 genotyped donors.

Germline lookup yields CDR1 MNHEY and CDR2 SVGAGI. The CDR3 length is 14 residues. Trimming removed 5 bases from V and 2 bases from J, with 13 bases in between. Study observations and caveats: In a later analysis, most CMV-associated TCR beta chains appeared HLA-restricted.

The PCR ran on 60 Vbeta and 13 Jbeta primers. In the original processing: Later reanalysis found roughly 80 million unique TCR beta chains, around 10 million of them shared. Data came from immunoSEQ multiplex PCR; TCRdb stores just in-frame clones and leaves some out. V, J and clone size reflect that table, while D and trimming were determined from the DNA. The top ten hold roughly 3% of the sample, which has about 150,000 clones, 76% seen once. Only a few counts were recorded for this clone. Its antigen remains unknown. The sequencing input was PBMCs. The genes are TRBV6-5 and TRBJ2-7, with D unresolved. This receptor was obtained from a man aged 35 to 55 in good health and CMV-seronegative. For the CDR3, the DNA is TGTGCCAGCAGTCGACACTTAACTGCCTACGAGCAGTACTTC. It is translated as CASSRHLTAYEQYF.